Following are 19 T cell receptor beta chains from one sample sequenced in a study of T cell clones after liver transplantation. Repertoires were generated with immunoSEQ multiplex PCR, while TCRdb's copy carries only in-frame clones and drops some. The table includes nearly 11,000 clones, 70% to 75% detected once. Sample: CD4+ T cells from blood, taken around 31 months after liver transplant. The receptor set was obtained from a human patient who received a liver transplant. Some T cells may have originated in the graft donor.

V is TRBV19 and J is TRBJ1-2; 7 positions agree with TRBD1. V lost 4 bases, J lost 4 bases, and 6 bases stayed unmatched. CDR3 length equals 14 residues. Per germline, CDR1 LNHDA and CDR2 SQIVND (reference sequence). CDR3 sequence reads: CASSNTGATYGYTF. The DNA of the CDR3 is TGTGCCAGTAGTAACACAGGGGCGACCTATGGCTACACCTTC. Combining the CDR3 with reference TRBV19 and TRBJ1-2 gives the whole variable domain DGGITQSPKYLFRKEGQNVTLSCEQNLNHDAMYWYRQDPGQGLRLIYYSQIVNDFQKGDIAEGYSVSREKKESFPLTVTSAQKNPTAFYLCASSNTGATYGYTFGSGTRLTVV.

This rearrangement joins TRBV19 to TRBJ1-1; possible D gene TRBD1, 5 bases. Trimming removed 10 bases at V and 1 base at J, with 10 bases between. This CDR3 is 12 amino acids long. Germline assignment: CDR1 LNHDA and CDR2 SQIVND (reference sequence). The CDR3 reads CATQVQNTEAFF. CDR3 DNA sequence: TGTGCCACACAGGTTCAGAACACTGAAGCTTTCTTT.

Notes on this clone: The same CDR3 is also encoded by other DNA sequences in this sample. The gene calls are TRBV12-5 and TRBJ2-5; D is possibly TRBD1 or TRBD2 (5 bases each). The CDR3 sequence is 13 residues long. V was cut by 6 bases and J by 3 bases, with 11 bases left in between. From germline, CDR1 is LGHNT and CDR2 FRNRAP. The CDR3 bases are TGTGCTAGTGGGCGTCAGGGAGAAGAGACCCAGTACTTC. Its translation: CASGRQGEETQYF.

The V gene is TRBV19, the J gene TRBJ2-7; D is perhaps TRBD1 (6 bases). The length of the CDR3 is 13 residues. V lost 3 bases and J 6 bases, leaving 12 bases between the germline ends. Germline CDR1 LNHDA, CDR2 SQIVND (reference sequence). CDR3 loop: CASSMALGAEQYV. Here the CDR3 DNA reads TGTGCCAGTAGTATGGCATTGGGGGCCGAGCAGTACGTC.

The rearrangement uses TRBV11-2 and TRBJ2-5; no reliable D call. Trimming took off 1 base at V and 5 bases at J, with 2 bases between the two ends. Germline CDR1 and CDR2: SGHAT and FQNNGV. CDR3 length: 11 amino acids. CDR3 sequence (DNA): TGTGCCAGCAGCTTAGGGGAGACCCAGTACTTC. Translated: CASSLGETQYF. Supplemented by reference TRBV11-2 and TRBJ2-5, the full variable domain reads EAGVAQSPRYKIIEKRQSVAFWCNPISGHATLYWYQQILGQGPKLLIQFQNNGVVDDSQLPKDRFSAERLKGVDSTLKIQPAKLEDSAVYLCASSLGETQYFGPGTRLLVL.

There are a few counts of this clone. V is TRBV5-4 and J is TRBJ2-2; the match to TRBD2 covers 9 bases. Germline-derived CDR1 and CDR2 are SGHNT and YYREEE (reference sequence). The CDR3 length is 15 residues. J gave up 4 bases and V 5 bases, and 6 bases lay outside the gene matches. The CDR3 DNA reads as TGTGCCAGCAGTATAACTAGCGGGTTCACCGGGGAGCTGTTTTTT. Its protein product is CASSITSGFTGELFF.

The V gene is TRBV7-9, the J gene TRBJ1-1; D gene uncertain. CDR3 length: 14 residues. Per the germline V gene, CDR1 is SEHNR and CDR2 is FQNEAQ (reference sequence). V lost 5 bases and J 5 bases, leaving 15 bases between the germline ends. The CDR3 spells CASSPVLGGTEAFF. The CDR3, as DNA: TGTGCCAGCAGCCCCGTTTTAGGCGGGACTGAAGCTTTCTTT.

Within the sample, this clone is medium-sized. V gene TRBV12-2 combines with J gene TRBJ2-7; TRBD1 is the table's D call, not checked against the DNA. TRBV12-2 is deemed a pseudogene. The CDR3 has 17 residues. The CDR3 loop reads CASRPGTGTLFTYEQYF. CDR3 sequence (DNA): TGTGCAAGTCGCCCAGGGACAGGAACATTATTCACCTACGAGCAGTACTTC.

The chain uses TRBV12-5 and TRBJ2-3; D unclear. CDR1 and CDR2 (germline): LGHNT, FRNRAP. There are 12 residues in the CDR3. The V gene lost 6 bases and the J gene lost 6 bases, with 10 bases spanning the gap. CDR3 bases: TGTGCTAGTGGGACTTTTGGGGATACGCAGTATTTT. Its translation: CASGTFGDTQYF. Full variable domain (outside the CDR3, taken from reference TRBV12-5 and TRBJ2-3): DARVTQTPRHKVTEMGQEVTMRCQPILGHNTVFWYRQTMMQGLELLAYFRNRAPLDDSGMPKDRFSAEMPDATLATLKIQPSEPRDSAVYFCASGTFGDTQYFGPGTRLTVL.

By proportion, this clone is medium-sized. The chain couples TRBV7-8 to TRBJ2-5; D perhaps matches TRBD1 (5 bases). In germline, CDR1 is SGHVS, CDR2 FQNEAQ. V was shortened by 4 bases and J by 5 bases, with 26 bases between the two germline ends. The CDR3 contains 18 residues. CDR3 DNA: TGTGCCAGCAGCTCTGTTGTTGCGGCAGGGCAATTAGTGGAGACCCAGTACTTC. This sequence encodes CASSSVVAAGQLVETQYF.

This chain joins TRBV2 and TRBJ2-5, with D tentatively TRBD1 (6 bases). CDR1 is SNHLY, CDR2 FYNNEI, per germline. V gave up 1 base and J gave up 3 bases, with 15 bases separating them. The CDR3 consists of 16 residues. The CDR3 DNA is TGTGCCAGCAGTGAAGGCCGGCGTCCAGGGGAAGAGACCCAGTACTTC. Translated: CASSEGRRPGEETQYF. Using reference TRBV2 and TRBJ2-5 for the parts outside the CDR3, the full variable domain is EPEVTQTPSHQVTQMGQEVILRCVPISNHLYFYWYRQILGQKVEFLVSFYNNEISEKSEIFDDQFSVERPDGSNFTLKIRSTKLEDSAMYFCASSEGRRPGEETQYFGPGTRLLVL.

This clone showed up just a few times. CDR3 in DNA: TGTGCCAGTACTGCGACAGGACCCACCGGGGAGCTGTTTTTT. Protein sequence: CASTATGPTGELFF. The gene calls are TRBV19 and TRBJ2-2, with D perhaps matching TRBD1 (6 bases). Trimming took off 7 bases at V and 4 bases at J, with 13 bases between the two ends. In germline, CDR1 is LNHDA, CDR2 SQIVND (reference sequence). The CDR3 totals 14 residues.

CDR3 region: CASSYAGHSSYEQYF. CDR3 coding DNA: TGTGCCAGCAGTTACGCGGGACACAGCTCCTACGAGCAGTACTTC. The gene calls are TRBV11-2 and TRBJ2-7; TRBD1 or TRBD2 may be the D gene (6 bases each). This CDR3 is built from 15 residues. V lost 6 bases and J lost 0, with 15 bases in between. Germline assignment: CDR1 SGHAT and CDR2 FQNNGV.

CDR3 coding DNA: TGTGCCAGCAGTCTTAGCGCCCCCGTAGACGGTGAGCAGTTCTTC. It yields the protein CASSLSAPVDGEQFF. The chain couples TRBV27 to TRBJ2-1, with D possibly being TRBD2 (5 bases). CDR1 is MNHEY and CDR2 is SMNVEV in the germline V gene (reference sequence). CDR3 length: 15 amino acids. Trimming shortened V by 5 bases and J by 9 bases, and 20 bases separated the two germline ends.

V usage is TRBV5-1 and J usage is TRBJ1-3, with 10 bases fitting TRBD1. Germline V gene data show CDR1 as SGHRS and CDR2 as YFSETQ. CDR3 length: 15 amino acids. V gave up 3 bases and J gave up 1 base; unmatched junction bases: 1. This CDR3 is CASSWGQGSGNTIYF. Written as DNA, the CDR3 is TGCGCCAGCAGCTGGGGACAGGGGTCTGGAAACACCATATATTTT.

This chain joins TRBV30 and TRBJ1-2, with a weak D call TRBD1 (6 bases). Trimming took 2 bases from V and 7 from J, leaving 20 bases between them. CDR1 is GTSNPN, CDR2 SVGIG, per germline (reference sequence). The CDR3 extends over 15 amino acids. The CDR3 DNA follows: TGTGCCTGGAGTAAATCTCTCCTCGGGGGCTTTGGCTACACCTTC. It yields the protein CAWSKSLLGGFGYTF.

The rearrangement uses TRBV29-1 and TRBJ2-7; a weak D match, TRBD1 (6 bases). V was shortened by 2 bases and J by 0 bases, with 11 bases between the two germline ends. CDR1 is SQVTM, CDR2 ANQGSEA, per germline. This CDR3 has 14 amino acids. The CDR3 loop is CSVEKTGNSYEQYF. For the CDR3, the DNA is TGCAGCGTTGAAAAGACAGGAAACTCCTACGAGCAGTACTTC.

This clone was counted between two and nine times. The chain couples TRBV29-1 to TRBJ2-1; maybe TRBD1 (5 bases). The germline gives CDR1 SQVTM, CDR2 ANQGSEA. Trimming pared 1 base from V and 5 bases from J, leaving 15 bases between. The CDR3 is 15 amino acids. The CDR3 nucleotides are TGCAGCGTTGAAGGATCCAGGGCCGCCAACAATGAGCAGTTCTTC. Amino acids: CSVEGSRAANNEQFF.

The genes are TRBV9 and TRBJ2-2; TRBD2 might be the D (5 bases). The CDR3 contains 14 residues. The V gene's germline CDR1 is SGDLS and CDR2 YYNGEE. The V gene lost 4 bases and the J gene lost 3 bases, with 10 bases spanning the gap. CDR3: CASSQTGYTGELFF. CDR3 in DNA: TGTGCCAGCAGCCAAACGGGGTACACCGGGGAGCTGTTTTTT. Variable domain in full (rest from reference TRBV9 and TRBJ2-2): DSGVTQTPKHLITATGQRVTLRCSPRSGDLSVYWYQQSLDQGLQFLIQYYNGEERAKGNILERFSAQQFPDLHSELNLSSLELGDSALYFCASSQTGYTGELFFGEGSRLTVL.